Each of the 2 T cell receptor beta chains below was sequenced from the same sample in a study of CD8+CD57+ T cells in acquired aplastic anemia. CD8+CD57+ cell expansion, shown by flow cytometry, had occurred in the patients selected for sequencing. Genomic DNA, serving as template, underwent TCR beta VDJ and CDR3 profiling. TCRdb called the reads again in MiXCR, with one record for every CDR3 protein. The sample holds a few hundred thousand distinct CDR3 sequences, over 25% seen once. Sequencing used sorted CD4+, CD8+, or CD8+CD57+ T cells (not recorded which) from PBMCs. The receptors shown here come from a human donor with aplastic anemia.

This clonotype was recorded a few times. This rearrangement joins TRBV10-2 to TRBJ2-2; TRBD2 aligns across 9 bases. CDR1 is WSHSY, CDR2 SAAADI, per germline. The CDR3 runs 15 residues. Germline trimming cut 3 bases from V and 6 bases from J; bases unmatched to any gene: 5. Here the CDR3 reads CASSEYSGSPGELFF. The CDR3 coding sequence is TGCGCCAGCAGTGAATATAGCGGGAGTCCCGGGGAGCTGTTTTTT.

This clonotype has just a few counts. The chain uses TRBV9 and TRBJ2-5; D is perhaps TRBD1 (5 bases). This CDR3 comprises 15 residues. Germline CDR1 reads SGDLS; CDR2 reads YYNGEE. Trimming took 1 base from V and 0 from J, leaving 10 bases between them. This chain's CDR3 is CASSVTTAYQETQYF. CDR3 nucleotides: TGTGCCAGCAGCGTAACGACAGCGTACCAAGAGACCCAGTACTTC.